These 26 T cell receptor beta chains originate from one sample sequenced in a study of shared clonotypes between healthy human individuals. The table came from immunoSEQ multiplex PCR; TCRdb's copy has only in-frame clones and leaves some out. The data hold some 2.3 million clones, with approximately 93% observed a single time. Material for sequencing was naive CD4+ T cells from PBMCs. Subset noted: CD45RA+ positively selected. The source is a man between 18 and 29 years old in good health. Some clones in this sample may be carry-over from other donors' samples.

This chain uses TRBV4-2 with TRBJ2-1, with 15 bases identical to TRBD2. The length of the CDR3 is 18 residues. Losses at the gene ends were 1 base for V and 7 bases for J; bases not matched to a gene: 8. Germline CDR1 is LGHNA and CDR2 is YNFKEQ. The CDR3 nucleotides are TGTGCCAGCAGCCAAGTTTCCTCCGGGACTAGCGGGAGGAATGAGCAGTTCTTC. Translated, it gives CASSQVSSGTSGRNEQFF.

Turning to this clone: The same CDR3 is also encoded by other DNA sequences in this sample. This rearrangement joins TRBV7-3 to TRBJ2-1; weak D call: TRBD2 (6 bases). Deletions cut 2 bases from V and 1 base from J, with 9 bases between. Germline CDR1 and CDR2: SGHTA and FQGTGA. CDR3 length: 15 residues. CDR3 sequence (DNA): TGTGCCAGCAGCTTATTGGGGGGTTCCTACAATGAGCAGTTCTTC. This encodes CASSLLGGSYNEQFF.

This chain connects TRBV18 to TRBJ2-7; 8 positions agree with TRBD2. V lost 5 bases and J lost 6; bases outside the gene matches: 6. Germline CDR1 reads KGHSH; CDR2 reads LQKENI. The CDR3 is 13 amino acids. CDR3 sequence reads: CASSTGLDGEQYF. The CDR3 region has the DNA TGTGCCAGCTCAACGGGACTAGATGGCGAGCAGTACTTC.

CDR3: CAISEMASGSSYPFF. The CDR3 nucleotides read TGTGCCATCAGTGAGATGGCTAGCGGGAGTTCGTATCCGTTCTTC. V is TRBV10-3 and J is TRBJ2-1, with TRBD2 identical over 10 bases. J was trimmed by 15 bases and V by 2 bases; bases with no gene match: 13. The CDR3 runs to 15 residues. Germline CDR1 and CDR2: ENHRY and SYGVKD.

The CDR3 DNA reads as TGTGCCAGCAAGGCAGGGCGGGGGAATGAAAAACTGTTTTTT. Encoded protein: CASKAGRGNEKLFF. The chain combines TRBV6-1 with TRBJ1-4; the D gene is possibly TRBD1 (5 bases). V was pared by 7 bases and J by 5 bases, with 14 bases between. Germline V gene data show CDR1 as MNHNS and CDR2 as SASEGT. This CDR3 region has 14 residues.

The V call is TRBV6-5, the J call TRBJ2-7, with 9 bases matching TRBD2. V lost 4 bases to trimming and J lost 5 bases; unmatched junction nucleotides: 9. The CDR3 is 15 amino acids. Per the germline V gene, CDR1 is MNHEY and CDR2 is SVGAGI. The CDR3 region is CASSFPGTSKNEQYF. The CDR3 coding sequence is TGTGCCAGCAGTTTTCCCGGGACTAGCAAGAACGAGCAGTACTTC.

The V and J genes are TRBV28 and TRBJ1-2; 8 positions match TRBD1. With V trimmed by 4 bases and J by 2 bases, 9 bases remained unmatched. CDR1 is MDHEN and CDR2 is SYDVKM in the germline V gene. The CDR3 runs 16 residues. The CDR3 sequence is CASSSLPGGANYGYTF. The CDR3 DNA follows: TGTGCCAGCAGTTCCCTTCCAGGGGGCGCAAACTATGGCTACACCTTC.

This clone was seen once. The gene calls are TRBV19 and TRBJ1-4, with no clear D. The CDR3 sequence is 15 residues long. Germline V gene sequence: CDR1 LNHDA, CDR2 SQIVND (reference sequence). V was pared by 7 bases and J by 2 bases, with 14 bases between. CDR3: CASNRGRTTNEKLFF. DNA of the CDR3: TGTGCCAGTAACAGAGGACGGACCACTAATGAAAAACTGTTTTTT.

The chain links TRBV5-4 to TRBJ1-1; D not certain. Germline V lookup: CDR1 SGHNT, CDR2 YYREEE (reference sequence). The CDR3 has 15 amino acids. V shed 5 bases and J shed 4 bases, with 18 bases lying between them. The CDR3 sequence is CASRPLTQLGTEAFF. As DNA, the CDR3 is TGTGCCAGCAGACCCCTCACACAGTTGGGCACTGAAGCTTTCTTT.

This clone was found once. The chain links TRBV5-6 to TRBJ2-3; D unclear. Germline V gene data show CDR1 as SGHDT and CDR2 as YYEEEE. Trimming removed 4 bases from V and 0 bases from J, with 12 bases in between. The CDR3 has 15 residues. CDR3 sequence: CASSRPDPSTDTQYF. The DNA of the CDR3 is TGTGCCAGCAGCCGACCAGACCCCAGCACAGATACGCAGTATTTT.

The CDR3 region has the DNA TGTGCCAGCAACTCCTTGGGGGCAGGGTATGAAAAACTGTTTTTT. It is translated as CASNSLGAGYEKLFF. The chain recombines TRBV6-1 with TRBJ1-4; TRBD1 is a possible D gene (6 bases). The CDR3 extends over 15 amino acids. The germline V gene has CDR1 MNHNS and CDR2 SASEGT. Trimming shortened V by 7 bases and J by 6 bases, and 18 bases separated the two germline ends.

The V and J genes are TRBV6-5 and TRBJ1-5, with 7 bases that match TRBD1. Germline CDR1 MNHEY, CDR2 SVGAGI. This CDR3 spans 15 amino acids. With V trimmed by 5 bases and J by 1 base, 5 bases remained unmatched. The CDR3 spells CASSQQGRSNQPQHF. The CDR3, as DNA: TGTGCCAGCAGTCAACAGGGGCGGAGCAATCAGCCCCAGCATTTT.

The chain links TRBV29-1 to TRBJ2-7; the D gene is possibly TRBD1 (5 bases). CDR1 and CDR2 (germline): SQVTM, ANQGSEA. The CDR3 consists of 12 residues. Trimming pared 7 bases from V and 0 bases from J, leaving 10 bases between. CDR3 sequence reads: CSGRTPSYEQYF. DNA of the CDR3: TGCAGCGGCCGGACACCCTCCTACGAGCAGTACTTC.

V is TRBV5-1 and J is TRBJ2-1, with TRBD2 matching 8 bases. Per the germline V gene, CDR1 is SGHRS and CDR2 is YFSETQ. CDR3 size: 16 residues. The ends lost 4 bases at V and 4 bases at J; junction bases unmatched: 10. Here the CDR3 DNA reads TGCGCCAGCAGCCTCCACGGCGGGGGGCAATACAATGAGCAGTTCTTC. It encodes CASSLHGGGQYNEQFF.

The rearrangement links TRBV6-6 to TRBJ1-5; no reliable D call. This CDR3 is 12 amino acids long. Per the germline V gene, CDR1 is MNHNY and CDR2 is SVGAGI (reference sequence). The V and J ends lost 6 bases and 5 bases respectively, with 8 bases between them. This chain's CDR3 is CASRTGDQPQHF. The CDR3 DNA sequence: TGTGCCAGCAGGACCGGCGATCAGCCCCAGCATTTT.

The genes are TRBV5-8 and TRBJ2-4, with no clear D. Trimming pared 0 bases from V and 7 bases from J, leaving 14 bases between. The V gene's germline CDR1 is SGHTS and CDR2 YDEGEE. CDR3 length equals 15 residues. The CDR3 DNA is TGTGCCAGCAGCTTGGGGCGGAACATGGGTAACATTCAGTACTTC. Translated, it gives CASSLGRNMGNIQYF. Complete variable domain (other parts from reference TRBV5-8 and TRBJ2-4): EAGVTQSPTHLIKTRGQQATLRCSPISGHTSVYWYQQALGLGLQFLLWYDEGEERNRGNFPPRFSGRQFPNYSSELNVNALELEDSALYLCASSLGRNMGNIQYFGAGTRLSVL.

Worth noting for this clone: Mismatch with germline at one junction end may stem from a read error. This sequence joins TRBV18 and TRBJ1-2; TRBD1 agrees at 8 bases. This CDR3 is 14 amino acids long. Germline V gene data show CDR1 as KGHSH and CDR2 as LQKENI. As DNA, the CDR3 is TGTGCCAGCTCACCACCGGGACAGGACGGCGGCGGGCCCTTC. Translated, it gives CASSPPGQDGGGPF.

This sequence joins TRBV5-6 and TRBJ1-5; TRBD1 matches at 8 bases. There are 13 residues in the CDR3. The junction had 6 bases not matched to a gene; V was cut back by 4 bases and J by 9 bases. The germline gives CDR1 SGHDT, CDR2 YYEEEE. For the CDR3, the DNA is TGTGCCAGCAGCAACGGACAGGGTAGGCCCCAGCATTTT. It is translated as CASSNGQGRPQHF. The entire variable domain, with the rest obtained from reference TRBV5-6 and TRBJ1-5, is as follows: DAGVTQSPTHLIKTRGQQVTLRCSPKSGHDTVSWYQQALGQGPQFIFQYYEEEERQRGNFPDRFSGHQFPNYSSELNVNALLLGDSALYLCASSNGQGRPQHFGDGTRLSIL.

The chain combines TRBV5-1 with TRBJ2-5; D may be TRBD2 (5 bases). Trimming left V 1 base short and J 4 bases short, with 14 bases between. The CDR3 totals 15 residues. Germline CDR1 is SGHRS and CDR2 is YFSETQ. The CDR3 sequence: CASSLIPVRGETQYF. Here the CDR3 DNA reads TGCGCCAGCAGCTTGATCCCCGTTCGGGGAGAGACCCAGTACTTC.

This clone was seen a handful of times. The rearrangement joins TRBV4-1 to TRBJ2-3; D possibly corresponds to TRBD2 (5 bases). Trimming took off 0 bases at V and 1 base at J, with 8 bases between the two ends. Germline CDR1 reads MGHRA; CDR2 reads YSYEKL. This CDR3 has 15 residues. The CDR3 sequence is CASSQDELGTDTQYF. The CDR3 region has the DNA TGCGCCAGCAGCCAAGATGAACTAGGCACAGATACGCAGTATTTT.

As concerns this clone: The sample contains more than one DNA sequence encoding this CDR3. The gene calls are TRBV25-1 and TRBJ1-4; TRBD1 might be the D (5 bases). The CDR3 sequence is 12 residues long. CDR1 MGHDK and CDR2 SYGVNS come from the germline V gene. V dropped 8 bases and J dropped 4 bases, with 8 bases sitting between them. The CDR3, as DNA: TGTGCCAGCCGGGGGGATAATGAAAAACTGTTTTTT. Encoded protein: CASRGDNEKLFF.

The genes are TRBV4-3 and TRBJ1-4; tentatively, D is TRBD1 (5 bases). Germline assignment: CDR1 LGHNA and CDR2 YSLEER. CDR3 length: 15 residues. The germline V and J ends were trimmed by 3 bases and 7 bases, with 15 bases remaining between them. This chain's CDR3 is CASSHKRGFGEKLFF. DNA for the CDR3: TGCGCCAGCAGCCATAAGAGGGGTTTTGGTGAAAAACTGTTTTTT.

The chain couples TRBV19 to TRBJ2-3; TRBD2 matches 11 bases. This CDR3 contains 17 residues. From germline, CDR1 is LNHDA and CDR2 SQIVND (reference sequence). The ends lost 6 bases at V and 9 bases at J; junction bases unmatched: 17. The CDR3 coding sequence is TGTGCCAGTAGCTTACTCCCGGGACTAGCGGCCCCGGGGACGCAGTATTTT. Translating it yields CASSLLPGLAAPGTQYF.

The DNA of the CDR3 is TGCGCCAGCAGCCAAGAAGCTAGCGGGGCAAACACCGGGGAGCTGTTTTTT. Translation: CASSQEASGANTGELFF. The rearrangement uses TRBV4-1 and TRBJ2-2; 9 bases are a match to TRBD2. Germline V gene data show CDR1 as MGHRA and CDR2 as YSYEKL. CDR3 size: 17 residues. V was clipped by 0 bases and J by 2 bases; unmatched bases: 4.

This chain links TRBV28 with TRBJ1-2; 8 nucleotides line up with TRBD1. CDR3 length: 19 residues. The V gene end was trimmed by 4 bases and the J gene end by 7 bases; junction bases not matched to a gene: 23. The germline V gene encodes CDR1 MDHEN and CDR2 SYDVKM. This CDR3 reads CASSSPGGQEQSSPGGYTF. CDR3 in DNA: TGTGCCAGCAGTTCCCCTGGGGGACAGGAACAATCCTCCCCCGGTGGCTACACCTTC.

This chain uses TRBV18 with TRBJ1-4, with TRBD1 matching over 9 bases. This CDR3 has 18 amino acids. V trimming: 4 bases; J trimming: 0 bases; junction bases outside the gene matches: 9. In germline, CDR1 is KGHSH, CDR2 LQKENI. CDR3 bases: TGTGCCAGCTCACATCAACAGGGGGCCGGCGCAACTAATGAAAAACTGTTTTTT. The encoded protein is CASSHQQGAGATNEKLFF. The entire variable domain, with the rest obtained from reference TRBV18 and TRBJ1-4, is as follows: NAGVMQNPRHLVRRRGQEARLRCSPMKGHSHVYWYRQLPEEGLKFMVYLQKENIIDESGMPKERFSAEFPKEGPSILRIQQVVRGDSAAYFCASSHQQGAGATNEKLFFGSGTQLSVL.